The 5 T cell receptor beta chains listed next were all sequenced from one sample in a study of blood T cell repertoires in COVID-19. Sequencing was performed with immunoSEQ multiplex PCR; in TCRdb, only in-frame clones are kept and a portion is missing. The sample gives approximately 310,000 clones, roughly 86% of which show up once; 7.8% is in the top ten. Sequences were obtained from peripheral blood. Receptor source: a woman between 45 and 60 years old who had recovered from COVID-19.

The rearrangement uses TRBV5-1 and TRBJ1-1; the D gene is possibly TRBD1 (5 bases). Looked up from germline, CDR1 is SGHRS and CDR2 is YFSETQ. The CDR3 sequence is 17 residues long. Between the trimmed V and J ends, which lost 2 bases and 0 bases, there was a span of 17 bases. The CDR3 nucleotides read TGCGCCAGCAGCTTTGGGGCCTTCTTTCAGATGAACACTGAAGCTTTCTTT. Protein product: CASSFGAFFQMNTEAFF.

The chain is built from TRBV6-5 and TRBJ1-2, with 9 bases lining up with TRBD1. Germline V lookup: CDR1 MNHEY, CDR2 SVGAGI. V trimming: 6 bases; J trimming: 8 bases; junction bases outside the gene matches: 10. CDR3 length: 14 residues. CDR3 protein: CASSPRQGGPGYTF. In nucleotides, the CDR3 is TGTGCCAGCAGCCCGAGACAGGGGGGCCCGGGCTACACCTTC.

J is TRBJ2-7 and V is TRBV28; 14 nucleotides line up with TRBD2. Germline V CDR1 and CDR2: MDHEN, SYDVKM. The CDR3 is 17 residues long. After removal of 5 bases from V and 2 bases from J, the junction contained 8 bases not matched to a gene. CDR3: CASSTPGLAGGTYEQYF. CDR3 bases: TGTGCCAGCAGTACCCCAGGACTAGCGGGAGGAACCTACGAGCAGTACTTC.

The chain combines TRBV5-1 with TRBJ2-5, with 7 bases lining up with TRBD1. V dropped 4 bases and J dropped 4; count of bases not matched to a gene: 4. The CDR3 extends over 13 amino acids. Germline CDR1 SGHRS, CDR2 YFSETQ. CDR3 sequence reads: CASSGRQGETQYF. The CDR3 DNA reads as TGCGCCAGCAGCGGCAGACAGGGAGAGACCCAGTACTTC.

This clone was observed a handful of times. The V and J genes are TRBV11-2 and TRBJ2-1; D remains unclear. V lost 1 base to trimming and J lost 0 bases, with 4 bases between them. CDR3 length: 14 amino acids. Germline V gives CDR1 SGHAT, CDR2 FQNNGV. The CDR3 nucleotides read TGTGCCAGCAGCTTAGGGAGCTCCTACAATGAGCAGTTCTTC. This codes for CASSLGSSYNEQFF.